The 3 T cell receptor beta chains in this list originate from one sample, sequenced in a study of T-cell memory formation after mild COVID-19 (dated by TCRdb to 2020 to 2023). Libraries were made using 5' RACE. Sequencing was carried out with an Illumina NovaSeq 6000. TCRdb passed the public sequencing reads through fastp at Q25 and MiXCR, retaining productive beta sequences. Each entry is one CDR3 protein sequence, shown with its most common DNA and genes. The sample table shows under 700,000 distinct CDR3 sequences, and approximately 20% are seen once. Around 13% of the sample rests with the top ten. The material sequenced was PBMCs or a T cell subset sorted from them (not recorded which). The source is an adult woman who had mild COVID-19 (a few samples of this study predate the infection). The sample titles of this study are shuffled in the database, so cell type and time point are left out; the donor was told from shared clones.

This clonotype showed up just a few times. The chain employs TRBV12-3 or TRBV12-4 and TRBJ2-7, with D possibly called TRBD1 or TRBD2 (5 bases each). This CDR3 spans 13 amino acids. The V gene lost 6 bases and the J gene lost 2 bases, with 11 bases spanning the gap. CDR3 protein: CASSRDGAYEQYF. The CDR3, as DNA: TGTGCCAGCAGCCGGGACGGAGCCTACGAGCAGTACTTC.

This clonotype was recorded a few times. CDR3 sequence reads: CASSFYIPGNEQYF. CDR3 nucleotides: TGTGCCAGCAGTTTCTACATTCCAGGGAACGAGCAGTACTTC. The chain joins TRBV28 to TRBJ2-7; D perhaps matches TRBD1 (5 bases). The ends were cut back, 3 bases at V and 5 bases at J, with 14 bases in the middle. The CDR3 runs 14 residues. CDR1 MDHEN and CDR2 SYDVKM come from the germline V gene.

The chain employs TRBV19 and TRBJ2-6; D is perhaps TRBD1 or TRBD2 (5 bases each). Germline loops: CDR1 LNHDA, CDR2 SQIVND (reference sequence). The CDR3 totals 15 residues. The germline V and J ends were trimmed by 7 bases and 4 bases, with 14 bases remaining between them. For the CDR3, the DNA is TGTGCCAGTATTAGCGCAGGGTCCGGGGCCAACGTCCTGACTTTC. Translating gives CASISAGSGANVLTF.